A single TCR beta chain is shown here with its context. The CDR3 loop spans 16 amino acids. Germline lookup yields CDR1 LGHDT and CDR2 YNNKEL (reference sequence). The V end lost 5 bases, the J end lost 4 bases, and 20 bases lay between the germline ends. Preparing the TCRbeta library involved the use of unique molecular identifiers. MiXCR was run by TCRdb on the PCR reads, yielding one entry per CDR3 protein. Of some 500,000 distinct CDR3 sequences in the sample, around 20% are singletons; the top ten hold approximately 3%. This sample is drawn from a study of T-cell reconstitution after alpha-beta-depleted transplantation in children.

The chain carries TRBV3-1 and TRBJ1-1, with a tentative D call TRBD1 (5 bases). The source material was PBMCs from the stem cell graft donor, sampled from the stem cell graft. This TCR was recovered from a human donor who donated a stem cell graft to a child with acute lymphoblastic leukemia. The CDR3 region is CASSASGDPRSTEAFF. CDR3 nucleotide sequence: TGTGCCAGCAGCGCAAGTGGGGACCCTAGGAGCACTGAAGCTTTCTTT.